The T cell receptor beta chain described here comes from a study of cytomegalovirus exposure and HLA in healthy donors. This CDR3 contains 15 residues. V dropped 2 bases and J dropped 2 bases, with 12 bases sitting between them. Germline CDR1 is MDHEN and CDR2 is SYDVKM. For this clone: Its antigen is not identified.

General study findings and limits: It was fewer than 200 TCR beta chains that were listed as cytomegalovirus-associated. There were some V segments, including TRBV6-2 and TRBV6-3, excluded as indistinguishable.

PCR primers comprised 60 Vbeta and 13 Jbeta primers. The method was immunoSEQ multiplex PCR; TCRdb's version includes in-frame clones alone and lacks a portion of them. The profile shows around 140,000 clones, less than 85% of them singletons. This receptor was taken from a man between 35 and 55 years old in good health and CMV-seronegative. This chain connects TRBV28 to TRBJ2-5, with D possibly TRBD2 on 6 matching bases. The sequenced material came from PBMCs. The chain's CDR3 is CASSLGGVRQETQYF. In DNA form, the CDR3 reads TGTGCCAGCAGTTTAGGCGGGGTTAGACAAGAGACCCAGTACTTC.